The rows below give T cell receptor beta chains drawn from one sample of a study of response to subunit inactivated influenza vaccine. TCRdb re-derived calls from the RT-PCR reads in MiXCR, one entry per CDR3 protein. The table records about 540,000 distinct CDR3 sequences, roughly 25% of them present only once. This same sample was also part of a study on T cells expressing NK-cell markers.

This specimen consisted of CD4+ T cells sorted from PBMCs, obtained 11 to 12 days after vaccination. These receptor sequences come from a middle-aged man who received an inactivated influenza vaccine. Each CDR3 is given with its conserved first and last residue. D genes are given only for firm matches. Rows may omit the clone size; those that give it use once, few, many or a size class.

cdr3_aa cdr3_nt v_call clone_size j_call d_call cdr3_length
CASSPRVANPYNEQFF TGCGCCAGCAGCCCGCGGGTGGCGAACCCCTACAATGAGCAGTTCTTC TRBV5-1 NA TRBJ2-1 NA 16
CAIRQADYGYTF TGTGCCATCAGACAGGCAGACTATGGCTACACCTTC TRBV10-3 few TRBJ1-2 NA 12
CASRYRDRGTYEQYF TGTGCCAGCAGATACCGGGACAGGGGCACCTACGAGCAGTACTTC TRBV6-5 few TRBJ2-7 TRBD1 15
CSAPTSAYNEQFF TGCAGTGCACCGACTAGCGCATACAATGAGCAGTTCTTC TRBV20-1 NA TRBJ2-1 TRBD2 13
CASSPPGLAGSAGEQFF TGTGCCAGCAGTCCACCGGGACTAGCGGGAAGTGCGGGTGAGCAGTTCTTC TRBV6-1 few TRBJ2-1 TRBD2 17
CASSLFEAGSPLQNIQYF TGTGCCAGCAGCTTGTTTGAGGCGGGAAGCCCGCTCCAAAACATTCAGTACTTC TRBV7-8 NA TRBJ2-4 NA 18
CASSPPSSSGDNEQFF TGTGCCAGCTCACCACCGAGCTCTAGCGGGGATAATGAGCAGTTCTTC TRBV18 few TRBJ2-1 TRBD2 16
CSTRGRGVNEQFF TGCAGCACCCGTGGACGAGGGGTCAATGAGCAGTTCTTC TRBV29-1 NA TRBJ2-1 NA 13
CASSRGLWTGELFF TGTGCCAGCAGTCGCGGACTTTGGACCGGGGAGCTGTTTTTT TRBV6-1 few TRBJ2-2 NA 14
CASSIRTAGVADTQYF TGTGCCAGCAGTATACGGACAGCAGGGGTGGCAGATACGCAGTATTTT TRBV6-5 few TRBJ2-3 NA 16
CASSVGRLTGELFF TGTGCCAGCAGTGTTGGGAGACTCACCGGGGAGCTGTTTTTT TRBV2 few TRBJ2-2 NA 14
CASSYGVRTEAFF TGTGCCAGCAGTTACGGGGTTCGGACTGAAGCTTTCTTT TRBV6-2/TRBV6-3 few TRBJ1-1 NA 13
CASRGSGNQPQHF TGTGCCAGCAGGGGGTCTGGCAATCAGCCCCAGCATTTT TRBV12-3/TRBV12-4 few TRBJ1-5 NA 13
CASSYPQGRLDGYTF TGTGCCAGCAGTTACCCACAGGGAAGGCTAGATGGCTACACCTTC TRBV6-5 NA TRBJ1-2 NA 15
CSATSGQETQYF TGCAGTGCTACTAGCGGTCAAGAGACCCAGTACTTC TRBV20-1 NA TRBJ2-5 TRBD2 12
CASSQDSPLRQGLSGNTIYF TGCGCCAGCAGCCAAGACAGCCCTCTACGACAGGGACTCTCTGGAAACACCATATATTTT TRBV4-1 few TRBJ1-3 TRBD1 20
CASSQVNREQYF TGTGCCAGCAGCCAAGTGAATCGGGAGCAGTACTTC TRBV3-1 few TRBJ2-7 NA 12
CASSLEGQGRHEQYF TGCGCCAGCAGCTTGGAGGGACAGGGGCGACACGAGCAGTACTTC TRBV5-1 NA TRBJ2-7 TRBD1 15
CASGSGTGPYEQYF TGTGCCAGCGGCTCGGGGACAGGGCCCTACGAGCAGTACTTC TRBV28 NA TRBJ2-7 TRBD1 14
CASSPGLAGFNEQYF TGTGCCAGCAGCCCGGGACTAGCGGGATTTAACGAGCAGTACTTC TRBV4-2 NA TRBJ2-7 TRBD2 15
CASSTPRGKAENIQYF TGTGCCAGCAGCACCCCCCGGGGAAAGGCCGAAAACATTCAGTACTTC TRBV7-6 NA TRBJ2-4 NA 16
CASSERTGPSYNEQFF TGTGCCAGCAGTGAGAGGACGGGTCCCTCCTACAATGAGCAGTTCTTC TRBV5-6 few TRBJ2-1 NA 16
CASALGQTPYEQYF TGTGCCAGCGCCCTCGGTCAGACTCCCTACGAGCAGTACTTC TRBV6-2/TRBV6-3 few TRBJ2-7 NA 14
CASSKGGTGTGKGNTIYF TGTGCCAGCAGCAAAGGAGGTACCGGGACAGGGAAAGGAAACACCATATATTTT TRBV21-1 few TRBJ1-3 NA 18
CASSLHPPGQKIKNIQYF TGTGCCAGCAGTTTACACCCTCCGGGACAGAAGATCAAAAACATTCAGTACTTC TRBV12-3/TRBV12-4 few TRBJ2-4 TRBD1 18
CASSFAPIAGSGELFF TGTGCCAGCAGCTTTGCACCCATCGCAGGGAGCGGGGAGCTGTTTTTT TRBV11-2 few TRBJ2-2 NA 16
CASSLSQGLYEQYF TGCGCCAGCAGCTTGTCCCAGGGACTCTACGAGCAGTACTTC TRBV5-1 NA TRBJ2-7 NA 14
CSAIRGLETQYF TGCAGCGCCATACGGGGGCTTGAGACCCAGTACTTC TRBV29-1 few TRBJ2-5 NA 12
CASSAGRTSRGYTF TGTGCCAGCAGTGCGGGACGTACCTCTCGTGGCTACACCTTC TRBV27 NA TRBJ1-2 NA 14
CASSQWQAGGQETQYF TGTGCCAGCAGCCAATGGCAAGCGGGGGGGCAAGAGACCCAGTACTTC TRBV3-1 few TRBJ2-5 TRBD2 16
CASSFSDRAYGTQYF TGTGCCAGCAGTTTCAGTGATCGGGCCTATGGGACCCAGTACTTC TRBV28 many TRBJ2-5 NA 15
CASSLARVNTGELFF TGTGCCAGCAGTTTAGCCAGGGTGAACACCGGGGAGCTGTTTTTT TRBV12-3/TRBV12-4 NA TRBJ2-2 NA 15
CASSLAPTGTYGYTF TGTGCCAGCAGCTTAGCCCCAACAGGGACCTATGGCTACACCTTC TRBV7-2 NA TRBJ1-2 NA 15
CASSQSERPGNTIYF TGTGCCAGCAGCCAGTCGGAACGTCCAGGAAACACCATATATTTT TRBV12-3/TRBV12-4 NA TRBJ1-3 NA 15
CASSLGRTGYQETQYF TGTGCCAGCAGCTTAGGGCGGACAGGTTACCAAGAGACCCAGTACTTC TRBV7-8 many TRBJ2-5 TRBD1 16
CASSQDSRTGAEAFF TGCGCCAGCAGCCAAGATAGCCGGACAGGGGCTGAAGCTTTCTTT TRBV4-3 few TRBJ1-1 TRBD1 15
CSARLSGRIGNQPQHF TGCAGTGCTAGATTATCGGGCAGAATCGGCAATCAGCCCCAGCATTTT TRBV20-1 few TRBJ1-5 NA 16
CASSQRTVDQPQHF TGTGCCAGCAGTCAGCGTACGGTGGATCAGCCCCAGCATTTT TRBV12-3/TRBV12-4 NA TRBJ1-5 NA 14
CASSQDKAFGELFF TGCGCCAGCAGCCAAGATAAAGCGTTCGGGGAGCTGTTTTTT TRBV4-3 NA TRBJ2-2 NA 14
CASGLTAYEQYF TGTGCCAGCGGGCTGACGGCCTACGAGCAGTACTTC TRBV12-3/TRBV12-4 few TRBJ2-7 NA 12
CATPSGGTYEQYF TGTGCCACCCCTAGCGGGGGTACTTACGAGCAGTACTTC TRBV25-1 NA TRBJ2-7 TRBD2 13
CASSLALTSGRDEQFF TGTGCCAGCAGCTTAGCTCTGACTAGCGGGAGAGATGAGCAGTTCTTC TRBV7-9 few TRBJ2-1 TRBD2 16
CASSPPGQALREQYF TGTGCCAGCAGCCCTCCGGGACAGGCCCTACGCGAGCAGTACTTC TRBV7-9 NA TRBJ2-7 TRBD1 15
CASRGTGYNEQFF TGTGCCAGCAGAGGGACAGGTTACAATGAGCAGTTCTTC TRBV2 few TRBJ2-1 TRBD1 13
CASSVQGLNTGELFF TGTGCCAGCAGTGTTCAAGGACTCAACACCGGGGAGCTGTTTTTT TRBV2 NA TRBJ2-2 NA 15
CASSQAGVYSPLHF TGTGCCAGCAGCCAAGCGGGCGTTTATTCACCCCTCCACTTT TRBV3-1 NA TRBJ1-6 NA 14
CASSQDAGNTIYF TGTGCCAGCAGCCAAGACGCTGGAAACACCATATATTTT TRBV3-1 few TRBJ1-3 NA 13
CATSRWLADILDTQYF TGTGCCACCAGCAGGTGGCTAGCGGATATTTTAGATACGCAGTATTTT TRBV15 NA TRBJ2-3 TRBD2 16
CASSLLQGRGTDTQYF TGCGCCAGCAGCTTGCTACAGGGCAGGGGCACAGATACGCAGTATTTT TRBV5-1 few TRBJ2-3 NA 16
CASSLSGRERDGYTF TGTGCCAGCAGCTTGAGTGGCAGGGAGAGGGATGGCTACACCTTC TRBV5-5 NA TRBJ1-2 NA 15
CASSERGTAPMNLQETQYF TGTGCCAGCAGTGAAAGGGGGACGGCCCCTATGAACCTCCAAGAGACCCAGTACTTC TRBV6-1 few TRBJ2-5 NA 19
CSVEYTRGAGEQYF TGCAGCGTTGAATATACCAGGGGAGCCGGCGAGCAGTACTTC TRBV29-1 NA TRBJ2-7 NA 14
CSATGLTNGGELFF TGCAGCGCGACGGGACTGACGAACGGCGGGGAGCTGTTTTTT TRBV29-1 few TRBJ2-2 NA 14